What follows describes a single TCR beta chain. This entry belongs to a study of cytomegalovirus exposure and HLA in healthy donors. In the study overall: Previous work identified roughly 110 million unique TCR beta sequences from 150 million to 200 million T cells.

The PCR employed 60 Vbeta primers together with 13 Jbeta primers. Data came from immunoSEQ multiplex PCR; TCRdb stores just in-frame clones and leaves some out. The data hold over 95,000 clones, with 70% to 80% observed a single time. The material sequenced was PBMCs. The clonotype comes from a female donor in good health and CMV-seronegative.

The CDR3 DNA sequence: TGTGCCAGCAGCGGACAGGGGGCGCGAAGGTACACTGAAGCTTTCTTT. Residues: CASSGQGARRYTEAFF. The V and J genes are TRBV7-9 and TRBJ1-1; TRBD1 matches 11 bases. The CDR3 totals 16 residues. Germline V gives CDR1 SEHNR, CDR2 FQNEAQ (reference sequence). Losses at the gene ends were 5 bases for V and 3 bases for J; bases not matched to a gene: 8. The full variable domain, rest sourced from reference TRBV7-9 and TRBJ1-1, is DTGVSQNPRHKITKRGQNVTFRCDPISEHNRLYWYRQTLGQGPEFLTYFQNEAQLEKSRLLSDRFSAERPKGSFSTLEIQRTEQGDSAMYLCASSGQGARRYTEAFFGQGTRLTVV.